One sample yielded the 4 T cell receptor beta chains listed below, sequenced in a study of blood T cells in healthy people across ages. The second PCR ran about 6 to 11 cycles with a sample-barcoded 5' primer and J-beta primers. A single record per CDR3 protein comes from TCRdb applying MiXCR to the 5' RACE reads. This sample has over 500,000 distinct CDR3 sequences, with roughly a quarter found just once. This sample also appeared in a second study, on T cells of mothers and their children.

Material for sequencing was blood. Every receptor here comes from a boy younger than 10 in good health.

The rearrangement links TRBV5-1 to TRBJ2-5; maybe TRBD1 (7 bases). The CDR3 is 16 amino acids. Trimming took 4 bases from V and 9 from J, leaving 25 bases between them. Germline-derived CDR1 and CDR2 are SGHRS and YFSETQ. The CDR3 DNA reads as TGCGCCAGCAGCCTGTCGAGGGACAGCGGTGGGGAGGCCCAGTACTTC. Translating gives CASSLSRDSGGEAQYF.

This clonotype was seen only a few times. The chain carries TRBV20-1 and TRBJ2-7, with 7 bases identical to TRBD1. CDR1 and CDR2 (germline): DFQATT, SNEGSKA (reference sequence). Germline trimming cut 6 bases from V and 2 bases from J; bases unmatched to any gene: 16. The CDR3 is 16 amino acids. The CDR3 here is CSAGTETHFGPYEQYF. For the CDR3, the DNA is TGCAGTGCGGGGACAGAGACGCACTTCGGGCCCTACGAGCAGTACTTC.

This clonotype has just a few counts. Being one base from a much bigger clone, this may be a read error. The gene calls are TRBV6-1 and TRBJ1-2; D call uncertain. With 1 base removed from V and 6 bases from J, the gap between germline ends came to 18 bases. This CDR3 has 16 amino acids. Germline CDR1 reads MNHNS; CDR2 reads SASEGT. CDR3 region: CASSEEFSRNPHGYTF. The CDR3 DNA follows: TGTGCCAGCAGTGAAGAGTTTAGCCGTAACCCTCATGGCTACACCTTC.

The chain employs TRBV5-5 and TRBJ2-7, with 7 bases lining up with TRBD1. With V trimmed by 3 bases and J by 0 bases, 9 bases remained unmatched. Germline assignment: CDR1 SGHKS and CDR2 YYEKEE (reference sequence). This CDR3 comprises 16 residues. CDR3 in DNA: TGTGCCAGCAGCTCCTTGACAGGGAGAGGCTCCTACGAGCAGTACTTC. It yields the protein CASSSLTGRGSYEQYF.